The 21 T cell receptor beta chains in this list originate from one sample, sequenced in a study of PD-1 blockade in classical Hodgkin lymphoma. Every patient had relapsed following autologous stem cell transplantation, and cohorts differed in brentuximab vedotin exposure. Sequenced by immunoSEQ multiplex PCR; TCRdb stores in-frame clones only, minus some. The table lists 15,000 to 20,000 clones, approximately 69% of them singletons. Specimen: peripheral blood mononuclear cells (PBMCs), collected before the second cycle of nivolumab. These receptors were taken from a human donor with classical Hodgkin lymphoma.

In this sample, this clone turned up a few times. The CDR3 loop is CASQGAGETQYF. The DNA for the CDR3 is TGTGCCAGCCAGGGGGCAGGGGAGACCCAGTACTTC. The chain is built from TRBV2 and TRBJ2-5, with 8 bases aligning to TRBD1. This CDR3 contains 12 residues. CDR1 is SNHLY, CDR2 FYNNEI, per germline. V gave up 8 bases and J gave up 5 bases; unmatched junction bases: 4.

Concerning this clone: This sequence may be a read error, since a much larger clone differs from it by one base. The V call is TRBV5-4, the J call TRBJ1-5; no clear D. The CDR3 spans 15 residues. Trimming took off 4 bases at V and 1 base at J, with 12 bases between the two ends. From germline, CDR1 is SGHNT and CDR2 YYREEE (reference sequence). The CDR3 DNA reads as TGTGCCAGCAGCCCACAACCTCACAGCAATCAGCCCCAGCATTTT. This gives the protein CASSPQPHSNQPQHF.

The chain is built from TRBV2 and TRBJ2-3, with D possibly being TRBD2 (5 bases). The CDR3 is made up of 10 amino acids. Trimming pared 6 bases from V and 7 bases from J, leaving 5 bases between. In germline, CDR1 is SNHLY, CDR2 FYNNEI. The CDR3 region is CASSGNTQYF. CDR3 DNA: TGTGCCAGCAGCGGGAATACGCAGTATTTT.

The chain uses TRBV5-1 and TRBJ1-1; D gene ambiguous. CDR1 is SGHRS, CDR2 YFSETQ, per germline. CDR3 length: 13 amino acids. The V and J ends lost 2 bases and 1 base respectively, with 6 bases between them. The CDR3 protein is CASSLDRNTEAFF. Written as DNA, the CDR3 is TGCGCCAGCAGCTTAGATAGGAACACTGAAGCTTTCTTT.

V is TRBV27 and J is TRBJ1-2; D may be TRBD1 (5 bases). CDR3 size: 16 residues. With 5 bases removed from V and 2 bases from J, the gap between germline ends came to 18 bases. Germline V gene sequence: CDR1 MNHEY, CDR2 SMNVEV (reference sequence). In DNA, the CDR3 is TGTGCCAGCAGTGACAGTACAAGGACGGGGAACTATGGCTACACCTTC. Its protein product is CASSDSTRTGNYGYTF.

Comments on this clone: A much larger clone differs from this one at a single base, so this may be a read error. This chain uses TRBV7-9 with TRBJ2-7, with 10 bases identical to TRBD1. The length of the CDR3 is 15 residues. Germline CDR1 reads SEHNR; CDR2 reads FQNEAQ (reference sequence). V was pared by 5 bases and J by 3 bases, with 7 bases of the junction left unmatched. The CDR3 region is CASSHGTGEGYEQYF. In nucleotides, the CDR3 is TGTGCCAGCAGCCATGGGACAGGGGAAGGCTACGAGCAGTACTTC.

The gene calls are TRBV9 and TRBJ1-2, with D possibly matching TRBD1 (5 bases). The CDR3 has 14 residues. Germline assignment: CDR1 SGDLS and CDR2 YYNGEE. Trimming left V 4 bases short and J 4 bases short, with 14 bases between. CDR3 bases: TGTGCCAGCAGCCCCCAAGGGGACGGCTATGGCTACACCTTC. Its protein is CASSPQGDGYGYTF.

The chain employs TRBV7-9 and TRBJ2-1, with 12 positions matching TRBD2. Trimming removed 1 base from V and 10 bases from J; junction bases left unmatched: 11. CDR1 and CDR2 from the germline V gene are SEHNR and FQNEAQ (reference sequence). The CDR3 covers 17 residues. The CDR3, as DNA: TGTGCCAGCAGCTTAGAGCGGGCTAGCGGGAGGGCCAGAGAGCAGTTCTTC. It specifies CASSLERASGRAREQFF.

This clone was counted once. The gene calls are TRBV28 and TRBJ2-4, with 9 bases fitting TRBD2. Trimming cost V 6 bases and J 8 bases; bases outside gene matches: 11. Germline-derived CDR1 and CDR2 are MDHEN and SYDVKM. CDR3 length equals 15 residues. The CDR3 nucleotides read TGTGCCAGCAGCGGGTGGCGGGAGGGCCGAGACATTCAGTACTTC. This gives the protein CASSGWREGRDIQYF.

The V call is TRBV6-1, the J call TRBJ1-5, with 12 bases aligning to TRBD1. Germline CDR1 MNHNS, CDR2 SASEGT. The CDR3 extends over 15 amino acids. With 2 bases clipped from V and 5 bases from J, the junction kept 1 base outside the gene matches. The CDR3 sequence: CASSERDRGHQPQHF. The CDR3 DNA reads as TGTGCCAGCAGTGAACGGGACAGGGGGCATCAGCCCCAGCATTTT.

This chain joins TRBV19 and TRBJ1-4; D is undetermined. V was cut by 2 bases and J by 4 bases, with 11 bases left in between. The length of the CDR3 is 15 residues. Germline assignment: CDR1 LNHDA and CDR2 SQIVND (reference sequence). The CDR3 DNA follows: TGTGCCAGTAGTATACAGGCAGGAGTTAATGAAAAACTGTTTTTT. It is translated as CASSIQAGVNEKLFF.

This clone was seen just once. The rearrangement links TRBV5-1 to TRBJ1-2; 10 nucleotides line up with TRBD1. After removal of 4 bases from V and 3 bases from J, the junction contained 3 bases not matched to a gene. The CDR3 runs 14 residues. Germline V CDR1 and CDR2: SGHRS, YFSETQ. The CDR3 sequence is CASSMTGGDYGYTF. The CDR3 DNA reads TGCGCCAGCAGCATGACAGGGGGCGACTATGGCTACACCTTC.

The V gene is TRBV6-4, the J gene TRBJ1-6; 9 nucleotides line up with TRBD1. This CDR3 contains 12 residues. Germline assignment: CDR1 MRHNA and CDR2 SNTAGT. J gave up 12 bases and V 10 bases, and 7 bases lay outside the gene matches. CDR3 coding DNA: TGTGCCACCGGGACAGGGATGGGACCCCTCCACTTT. Its translation: CATGTGMGPLHF.

This clone has just a few counts. The V and J genes are TRBV27 and TRBJ2-1; 8 positions match TRBD2. V shed 3 bases, J shed 0 bases, and the junction held 10 bases outside the gene matches. The CDR3 runs to 18 residues. Germline V gene data show CDR1 as MNHEY and CDR2 as SMNVEV (reference sequence). CDR3: CASSFRALSGSSYNEQFF. The CDR3 DNA reads TGTGCCAGCAGTTTTCGAGCTCTCAGCGGGAGCTCCTACAATGAGCAGTTCTTC.

The J gene is TRBJ2-5, the V gene TRBV2; TRBD2 matches 11 bases. CDR1 is SNHLY, CDR2 FYNNEI, per germline. The CDR3 is made up of 14 amino acids. With V trimmed by 6 bases and J by 5 bases, 5 bases remained unmatched. CDR3 amino acids: CASRGLAASETQYF. The CDR3 coding sequence is TGTGCCAGCAGGGGACTAGCGGCCTCCGAGACCCAGTACTTC.

The chain uses TRBV19 and TRBJ1-1; TRBD1 is a possible D gene (6 bases). The CDR3 contains 14 residues. V lost 5 bases and J lost 4, with 14 bases in between. In germline, CDR1 is LNHDA, CDR2 SQIVND (reference sequence). CDR3: CASSPRGVTTEAFF. The CDR3 region has the DNA TGTGCCAGTAGTCCCAGGGGTGTGACCACTGAAGCTTTCTTT.

This rearrangement joins TRBV4-2 to TRBJ2-3; D may match TRBD1 or TRBD2 (5 bases each). CDR1 is LGHNA, CDR2 YNFKEQ, per germline. V dropped 0 bases and J dropped 6 bases, with 22 bases sitting between them. This CDR3 is built from 18 residues. CDR3 in amino acids: CASSQEPGPFTRWDTQYF. CDR3 sequence (DNA): TGTGCCAGCAGCCAAGAACCGGGACCCTTTACCCGGTGGGATACGCAGTATTTT.

This clone showed up just once. The rearrangement uses TRBV6-5 and TRBJ1-2, with TRBD1 matching over 8 bases. This CDR3 region has 14 residues. Trimming removed 6 bases from V and 4 bases from J; junction bases left unmatched: 7. Germline V gene data show CDR1 as MNHEY and CDR2 as SVGAGI. The CDR3 spells CASRPGGAGYGYTF. Written as DNA, the CDR3 is TGTGCCAGCAGACCAGGGGGCGCCGGCTATGGCTACACCTTC.

The rearrangement uses TRBV19 and TRBJ1-5; 7 nucleotides agree with TRBD1. Germline CDR1 reads LNHDA; CDR2 reads SQIVND (reference sequence). V shed 4 bases, J shed 3 bases, and the junction held 9 bases outside the gene matches. The CDR3 consists of 16 residues. The CDR3: CASSTQRTGFNQPQHF. Written as DNA, the CDR3 is TGTGCCAGTAGTACGCAACGGACAGGTTTCAATCAGCCCCAGCATTTT. The complete variable domain, with remaining parts taken from reference TRBV19 and TRBJ1-5, reads DGGITQSPKYLFRKEGQNVTLSCEQNLNHDAMYWYRQDPGQGLRLIYYSQIVNDFQKGDIAEGYSVSREKKESFPLTVTSAQKNPTAFYLCASSTQRTGFNQPQHFGDGTRLSIL.

The chain employs TRBV5-1 and TRBJ2-3; 7 bases agree with TRBD1. After removal of 1 base from V and 0 bases from J, the junction contained 14 bases not matched to a gene. CDR1 and CDR2 (germline): SGHRS, YFSETQ. The CDR3 loop spans 19 amino acids. The chain's CDR3 is CASSLSTGASSISTDTQYF. The CDR3 DNA reads TGCGCCAGCAGCTTGTCTACAGGGGCCTCTTCAATTAGCACAGATACGCAGTATTTT.

V is TRBV7-2 and J is TRBJ1-1; 7 nucleotides align to TRBD1. V was clipped by 5 bases and J by 10 bases; unmatched bases: 13. Germline lookup yields CDR1 SGHTA and CDR2 FQGNSA. CDR3 length: 14 amino acids. The CDR3 nucleotides read TGTGCCAGCAGCACCTACAGGGGATATTTCTCAGCTTTCTTT. Its translation is CASSTYRGYFSAFF.